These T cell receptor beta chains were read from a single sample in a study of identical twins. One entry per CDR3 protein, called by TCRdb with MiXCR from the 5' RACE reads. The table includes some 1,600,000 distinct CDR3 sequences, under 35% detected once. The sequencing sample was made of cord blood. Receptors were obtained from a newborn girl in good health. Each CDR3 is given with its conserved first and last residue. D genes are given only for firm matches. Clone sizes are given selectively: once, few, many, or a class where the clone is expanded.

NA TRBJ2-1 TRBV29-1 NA CSVVGRSSYNEQFF TGCAGCGTTGTCGGCCGCAGCTCCTACAATGAGCAGTTCTTC
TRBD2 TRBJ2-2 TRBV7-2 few CASSPTASGANTGELFF TGTGCCAGCAGCCCAACGGCTAGCGGGGCGAACACCGGGGAGCTGTTTTTT
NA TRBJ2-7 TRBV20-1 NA CSALDRRYFYEQYF TGCAGTGCTCTTGACAGGCGCTACTTCTACGAGCAGTACTTC
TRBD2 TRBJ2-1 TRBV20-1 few CSAREPRLAGGSEQFF TGCAGTGCTAGAGAGCCCCGACTAGCGGGAGGCAGTGAGCAGTTCTTC
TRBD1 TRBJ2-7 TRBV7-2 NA CASSFGTGTNEQYF TGTGCCAGCAGCTTCGGGACAGGGACTAACGAGCAGTACTTC
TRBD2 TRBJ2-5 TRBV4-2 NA CASSQLAGGPETQYF TGTGCCAGCAGCCAACTAGCGGGAGGGCCAGAGACCCAGTACTTC
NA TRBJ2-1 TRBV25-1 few CASSEWQYNEQFF TGTGCCAGCAGTGAATGGCAGTACAATGAGCAGTTCTTC
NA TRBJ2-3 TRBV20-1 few CSGATGGTDTQYF TGCAGTGGAGCGACGGGTGGCACAGATACGCAGTATTTT
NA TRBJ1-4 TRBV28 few CASSLPQGLGEKLFF TGTGCCAGCAGTTTACCTCAGGGGTTAGGGGAAAAACTGTTTTTT
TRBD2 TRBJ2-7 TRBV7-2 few CASSLRASGSYYEQYF TGTGCCAGCAGCTTAAGGGCTAGCGGGAGTTACTACGAGCAGTACTTC
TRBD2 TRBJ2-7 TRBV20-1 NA CSAFLAGGYEQYF TGCAGTGCTTTTTTAGCGGGAGGCTACGAGCAGTACTTC
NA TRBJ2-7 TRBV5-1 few CASSGGASYEQYF TGCGCCAGCAGCGGGGGGGCTTCCTACGAGCAGTACTTC
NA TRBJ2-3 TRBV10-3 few CAISERVAYRTDTQYF TGTGCCATCAGTGAGAGGGTGGCCTACCGCACAGATACGCAGTATTTT
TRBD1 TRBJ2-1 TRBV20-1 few CSALGTGFNEQFF TGCAGTGCCCTCGGGACAGGGTTCAATGAGCAGTTCTTC
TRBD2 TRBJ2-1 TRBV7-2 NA CASSLGVGRGVYEQFF TGTGCCAGCAGTCTAGGGGTCGGGCGGGGGGTTTATGAGCAGTTCTTC
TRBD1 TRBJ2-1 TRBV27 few CASSLGGQINEQFF TGTGCCAGCAGTTTAGGGGGACAGATCAATGAGCAGTTCTTC
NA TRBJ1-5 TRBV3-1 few CASSQDRYQPQHF TGTGCCAGCAGCCAAGATCGTTACCAGCCCCAGCATTTT
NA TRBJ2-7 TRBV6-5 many CASSYGGRGYEQYF TGTGCCAGCAGTTACGGGGGCAGGGGCTACGAGCAGTACTTC
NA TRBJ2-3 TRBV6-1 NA CASSERRGAPSTDTQYF TGTGCCAGCAGTGAGCGGCGGGGTGCCCCTAGCACAGATACGCAGTATTTT
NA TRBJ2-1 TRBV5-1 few CASSIGRGNEQFF TGCGCCAGCAGCATAGGACGTGGCAATGAGCAGTTCTTC
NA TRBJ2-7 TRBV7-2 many CASSFTSSASYEQYF TGTGCCAGCAGTTTTACGTCTAGCGCCTCCTACGAGCAGTACTTC
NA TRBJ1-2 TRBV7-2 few CASSFEGNDGYTF TGTGCCAGCAGCTTTGAGGGGAATGATGGCTACACCTTC
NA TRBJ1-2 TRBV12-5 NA CASGLNGGYTF TGTGCTAGTGGTTTGAACGGGGGGTACACCTTC
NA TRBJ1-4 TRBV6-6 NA CASSYRGIGPNEKLFF TGTGCCAGCAGTTACCGGGGGATTGGGCCTAATGAAAAACTGTTTTTT
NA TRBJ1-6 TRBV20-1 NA CSARGQSSYNSPLHF TGCAGTGCTAGGGGCCAGAGCTCCTATAATTCACCCCTCCACTTT